Listed below are T cell receptor beta chains from one sample, sequenced in a study of T cell changes during pregnancy in multiple sclerosis. Some clones are missing from TCRdb's copy, which holds only in-frame ones; the method was immunoSEQ multiplex PCR. Here the sample spans fewer than 130,000 clones, 91% being singletons. This material consisted of peripheral blood, taken after pregnancy. The receptors stem from a female donor with multiple sclerosis, enrolled in a pregnancy study. The CDR3 runs from the conserved cysteine through the conserved F or W. The D gene is left open where the match is weak. Size is stated for part of the rows, as once, few or many counts, or as a class when the clone is expanded.

J gene	V gene	clone size	D gene	CDR3 protein	CDR3 DNA
TRBJ2-3	TRBV4-1	-	TRBD2	CASSQRGGGIDTQYF	TGCGCCAGCAGCCAACGGGGCGGGGGGATAGATACGCAGTATTTT
TRBJ2-7	TRBV6-5	-	TRBD1	CASSYHPGTGGEQYF	TGTGCCAGCAGTTATCACCCCGGGACAGGGGGTGAGCAGTACTTC
TRBJ2-7	TRBV21-1	-	-	CASSKVADSDEQYF	TGTGCCAGCAGCAAAGTTGCGGATTCGGACGAGCAGTACTTC
TRBJ1-2	TRBV29-1	-	TRBD1	CSGDLTGSSGYTF	TGCAGCGGCGACCTGACAGGGTCGAGTGGCTACACCTTC
TRBJ1-4	TRBV14	-	-	CASSQAVATNEKLFF	TGTGCCAGCAGCCAAGCCGTAGCAACTAATGAAAAACTGTTTTTT
TRBJ2-3	TRBV7-2	-	-	CASSPPPTFDTQYF	TGTGCCAGCAGCCCCCCACCGACATTCGATACGCAGTATTTT
TRBJ2-1	TRBV18	-	TRBD2	CASSPPGLAGGLEQFF	TGTGCCAGCTCACCCCCGGGACTAGCGGGGGGGCTGGAGCAGTTCTTC
TRBJ2-2	TRBV4-2	few	-	CASSHLTGDTGELFF	TGTGCCAGCAGCCATCTGACGGGGGACACCGGGGAGCTGTTTTTT
TRBJ1-2	TRBV10-3	-	-	CAISPSQGLYGYTF	TGTGCCATCAGTCCTTCACAGGGTTTGTATGGCTACACCTTC
TRBJ1-5	TRBV6-1	-	TRBD1	CASSEAGTENQPQHF	TGTGCCAGCAGTGAAGCCGGGACAGAAAATCAGCCCCAGCATTTT
TRBJ2-1	TRBV4-1	-	TRBD1	CASSYGTGSGNEQFF	TGCGCCAGCAGCTACGGGACAGGGAGCGGCAATGAGCAGTTCTTC
TRBJ2-7	TRBV7-8	-	TRBD1	CASSFRTGGGEQYF	TGTGCCAGCAGCTTCCGGACAGGGGGAGGCGAGCAGTACTTC
TRBJ1-6	TRBV5-4	-	-	CASSLVGSASPLHF	TGTGCCAGCAGCTTGGTGGGGAGCGCGTCACCCCTCCACTTT
TRBJ1-1	TRBV29-1	-	-	CSVVRGNTEAFF	TGCAGCGTTGTCAGGGGGAACACTGAAGCTTTCTTT
TRBJ2-7	TRBV2	-	TRBD1	CASSATGGAYEQYF	TGTGCCAGCAGTGCGACAGGGGGCGCTTACGAGCAGTACTTC
TRBJ1-1	TRBV29-1	-	TRBD1	CSAGGQGNTEAFF	TGCAGCGCCGGGGGACAGGGGAACACTGAAGCTTTCTTT
TRBJ2-7	TRBV2	-	-	CASSQDRAYEQYF	TGTGCCAGCAGCCAGGACAGAGCCTACGAGCAGTACTTC